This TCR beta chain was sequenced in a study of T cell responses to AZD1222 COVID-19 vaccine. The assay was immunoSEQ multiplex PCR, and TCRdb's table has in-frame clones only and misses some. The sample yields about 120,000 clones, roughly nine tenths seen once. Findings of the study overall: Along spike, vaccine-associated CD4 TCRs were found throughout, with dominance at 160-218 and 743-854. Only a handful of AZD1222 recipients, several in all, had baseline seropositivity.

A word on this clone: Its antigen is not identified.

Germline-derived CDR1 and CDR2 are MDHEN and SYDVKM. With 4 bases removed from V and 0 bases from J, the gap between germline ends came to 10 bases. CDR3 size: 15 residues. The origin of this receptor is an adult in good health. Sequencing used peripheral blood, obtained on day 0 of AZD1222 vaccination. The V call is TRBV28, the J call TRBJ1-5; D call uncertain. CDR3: CASSYLGSSNQPQHF. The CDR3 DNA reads TGTGCCAGCAGTTATCTTGGATCTAGCAATCAGCCCCAGCATTTT.